This paragraph covers one T cell receptor beta chain sequence. The sample is drawn from a study of T cell responses to AZD1222 COVID-19 vaccine. Assay used: immunoSEQ multiplex PCR; TCRdb lists only in-frame clones, some missing. The table records approximately 82,000 clones, roughly 92% of them present only once. Sequencing was performed on peripheral blood, taken 28 days after the second AZD1222 dose. The TCR was taken from an adult who received the AZD1222 COVID-19 vaccine.

CDR3 sequence: CASSLASADYEQYF. DNA of the CDR3: TGTGCCAGCAGCTTAGCCTCTGCTGACTACGAGCAGTACTTC. The chain employs TRBV7-2 and TRBJ2-7; no reliable D call. Trimming pared 0 bases from V and 3 bases from J, leaving 9 bases between. This CDR3 has 14 amino acids. Germline CDR1 is SGHTA and CDR2 is FQGNSA.